A single sample is the source of the 9 T cell receptor beta chains below, sequenced in a study of CD8+ T cells in alopecia areata. TCR sequencing used cDNA made by reverse transcription of extracted RNA. The data were produced by immunoSEQ multiplex PCR, yet TCRdb's version contains in-frame clones alone and is incomplete. The data contain some 200,000 clones, roughly 60% of them singletons. Treatment noted: oral pan-JAK inhibitor, 5-10 mg twice daily. The sequencing used CD4+ T cells sorted from blood, collected at week 24, from a patient treated with tofacitinib. The receptors were gathered from a human donor with alopecia areata.

This chain uses TRBV29-1 with TRBJ2-4; the match to TRBD1 covers 7 bases. The CDR3 spans 12 residues. In germline, CDR1 is SQVTM, CDR2 ANQGSEA. The J segment lost 7 bases and the V segment lost 2 bases, leaving 2 bases of the junction unmatched. CDR3 coding DNA: TGCAGCGTTGAAAACAGGGGTAACATTCAGTACTTC. Translation: CSVENRGNIQYF. The full variable domain, in which reference TRBV29-1 and TRBJ2-4 provide the parts outside the CDR3, is SAVISQKPSRDICQRGTSLTIQCQVDSQVTMMFWYRQQPGQSLTLIATANQGSEATYESGFVIDKFPISRPNLTFSTLTVSNMSPEDSSIYLCSVENRGNIQYFGAGTRLSVL.

The chain joins TRBV2 to TRBJ2-5; no clear D gene. The CDR3 extends over 14 amino acids. Germline CDR1 is SNHLY and CDR2 is FYNNEI. The ends were cut back, 5 bases at V and 0 bases at J, with 10 bases in the middle. CDR3 coding DNA: TGTGCCAGCAGTTCAGATCTGTACCAAGAGACCCAGTACTTC. It encodes CASSSDLYQETQYF.

V usage is TRBV7-6 and J usage is TRBJ2-7; 8 bases fit TRBD1. The CDR3 loop spans 12 amino acids. After removal of 5 bases from V and 6 bases from J, the junction contained 3 bases not matched to a gene. The germline V gene encodes CDR1 SGHVS and CDR2 FNYEAQ. The CDR3 nucleotides read TGTGCCAGCAGCCGTGACAGGGGCGAGCAGTACTTC. Its protein product is CASSRDRGEQYF.

This clone was found a few times. J is TRBJ1-2 and V is TRBV7-2; TRBD1 matches at 12 bases. Germline trimming cut 6 bases from V and 8 bases from J; bases unmatched to any gene: 4. This CDR3 region has 13 residues. The V gene's germline CDR1 is SGHTA and CDR2 FQGNSA. In nucleotides, the CDR3 is TGTGCCAGCAGTACCGGGACAGGGGGCGGCTACACCTTC. It specifies CASSTGTGGGYTF.

The rearrangement joins TRBV5-1 to TRBJ2-5, with a tentative D call TRBD1 (6 bases). Trimming removed 0 bases at V and 4 bases at J, with 10 bases between. The length of the CDR3 is 14 residues. Germline V gives CDR1 SGHRS, CDR2 YFSETQ. The CDR3 region has the DNA TGCGCCAGCAGCTTGGGGCAGGGGTCAGAGACCCAGTACTTC. This gives the protein CASSLGQGSETQYF.

This clone has a handful of counts. The chain is built from TRBV4-1 and TRBJ2-5; D remains unclear. The CDR3 has 15 residues. Germline-derived CDR1 and CDR2 are MGHRA and YSYEKL. Trimming stripped 0 bases from V and 7 bases from J, with 15 bases between. As DNA, the CDR3 is TGCGCCAGCAGCCAAGATTCGTCCAGGATGGGGACCCAGTACTTC. Amino acids: CASSQDSSRMGTQYF.

This clone was found a few times. This sequence joins TRBV2 and TRBJ2-2; TRBD1 is a possible D gene (6 bases). The CDR3 totals 13 residues. Between the trimmed V and J ends, which lost 5 bases and 5 bases, there was a span of 9 bases. The germline V gene has CDR1 SNHLY and CDR2 FYNNEI. CDR3 DNA sequence: TGTGCCAGCAGTTCCAGGGGTACCGGGGAGCTGTTTTTT. It yields the protein CASSSRGTGELFF. The entire variable domain, with the rest obtained from reference TRBV2 and TRBJ2-2, is as follows: EPEVTQTPSHQVTQMGQEVILRCVPISNHLYFYWYRQILGQKVEFLVSFYNNEISEKSEIFDDQFSVERPDGSNFTLKIRSTKLEDSAMYFCASSSRGTGELFFGEGSRLTVL.

This clone came up a few times. The V call is TRBV29-1, the J call TRBJ2-7; 7 bases match TRBD2. The CDR3 sequence is 11 residues long. J lost 5 bases, V lost 6 bases, and 4 bases had no gene match. Germline-derived CDR1 and CDR2 are SQVTM and ANQGSEA. CDR3 coding DNA: TGCAGCGTGGGAGGGTCGGACGAGCAGTACTTC. It encodes CSVGGSDEQYF.

V gene TRBV7-9 combines with J gene TRBJ2-7, with TRBD1 identical over 10 bases. CDR3 size: 14 residues. V lost 6 bases and J lost 3; bases outside the gene matches: 5. Germline values: CDR1 SEHNR, CDR2 FQNEAQ (reference sequence). CDR3 sequence (DNA): TGTGCCAGCAGTCCCGGGACAGGGGTCTACGAGCAGTACTTC. Translation: CASSPGTGVYEQYF.